This T cell receptor (beta chain) derives from a study of post-analysis software for immune sequencing data. Regarding the study as a whole: Strong co-clustering by F measure linked samples that shared a preparation batch. Relative to controls, patients had roughly five TRBV segments at higher frequency, with TRBV5-6, TRBV5-1 and TRBV20-1 among these. Those with multiple sclerosis, the patient group, showed significantly lower normalized Chao1 diversity than controls.

The TCR beta cDNA libraries carried unique molecular identifiers. T cells numbering about 0.85 to 11 million yielded cDNA molecules that totaled about 500,000. From the PCR reads, TCRdb called clonotypes with MiXCR, one entry per CDR3 protein. The table includes just over 250,000 distinct CDR3 sequences, 30% to 45% detected once. CDR3 size: 14 residues. Germline V gene data show CDR1 as MGHRA and CDR2 as YSYEKL. After removal of 5 bases from V and 6 bases from J, the junction contained 9 bases not matched to a gene. Of note for this clonotype: No antigen is known for it.

V is TRBV4-1 and J is TRBJ2-7, with 8 bases matching TRBD1. The sequence derives from a girl aged 10 to 17 with multiple sclerosis. The material sequenced was blood. The DNA of the CDR3 is TGCGCCAGCAGCTTGGATGGGACAGGCGGCGAGCAGTACTTC. Protein: CASSLDGTGGEQYF.